The sample holds many counts of the clone carrying this T cell receptor (beta chain). This sample is drawn from a study of T cells after yellow fever vaccination. Germline loops: CDR1 DFQATT, CDR2 SNEGSKA (reference sequence). J gave up 6 bases and V 0 bases, and 16 bases lay outside the gene matches. The CDR3 has 19 residues. Each CDR3 protein gets one entry after TCRdb re-called the 5' RACE reads with MiXCR. The table lists some 350,000 distinct CDR3 sequences, roughly 4.3% of them singletons. This receptor was taken from a man between 18 and 35 years old who received the YFV17D yellow fever vaccine. The material sequenced was PBMCs, taken 5 days after the yellow fever booster vaccination. The rearrangement uses TRBV20-1 and TRBJ2-3; 12 bases fit TRBD2. The CDR3 DNA is TGCAGTGCTAGAGATCGTAGTCTAGCGGGGGGGCCATTGTGGGATACGCAGTATTTT. Its translation: CSARDRSLAGGPLWDTQYF.